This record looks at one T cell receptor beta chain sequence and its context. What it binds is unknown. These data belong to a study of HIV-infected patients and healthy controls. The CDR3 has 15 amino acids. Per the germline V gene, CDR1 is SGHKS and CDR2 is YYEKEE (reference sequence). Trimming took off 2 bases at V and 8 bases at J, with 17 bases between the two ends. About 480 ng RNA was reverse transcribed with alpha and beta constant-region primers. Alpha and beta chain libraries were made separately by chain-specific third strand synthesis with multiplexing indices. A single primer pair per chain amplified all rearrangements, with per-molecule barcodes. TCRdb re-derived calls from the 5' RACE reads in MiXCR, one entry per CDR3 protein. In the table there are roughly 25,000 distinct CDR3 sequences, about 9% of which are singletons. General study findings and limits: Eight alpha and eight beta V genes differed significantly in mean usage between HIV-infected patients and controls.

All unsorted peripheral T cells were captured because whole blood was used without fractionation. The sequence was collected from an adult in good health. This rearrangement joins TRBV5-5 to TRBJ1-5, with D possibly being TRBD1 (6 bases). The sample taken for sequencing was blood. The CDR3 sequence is CASSLVTGLGEPQHF. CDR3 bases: TGTGCCAGCAGCTTAGTCACAGGGCTGGGGGAGCCCCAGCATTTT.